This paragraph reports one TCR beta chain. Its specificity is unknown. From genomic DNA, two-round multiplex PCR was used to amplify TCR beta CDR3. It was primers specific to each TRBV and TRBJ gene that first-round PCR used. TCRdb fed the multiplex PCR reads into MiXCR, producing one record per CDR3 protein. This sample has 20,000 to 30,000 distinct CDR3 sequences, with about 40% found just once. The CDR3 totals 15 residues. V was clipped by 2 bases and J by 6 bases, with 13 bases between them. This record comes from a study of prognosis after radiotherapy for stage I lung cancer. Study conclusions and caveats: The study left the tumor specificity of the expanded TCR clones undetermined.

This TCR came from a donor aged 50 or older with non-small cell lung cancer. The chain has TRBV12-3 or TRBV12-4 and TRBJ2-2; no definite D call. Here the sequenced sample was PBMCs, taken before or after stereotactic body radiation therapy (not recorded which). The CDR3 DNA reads TGTGCCAGCAGTTTATTAGGTGGGTCCCCCGGGGAGCTGTTTTTT. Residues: CASSLLGGSPGELFF.